The entry that follows covers one TCR beta chain sequence. Its antigen is unidentified. CDR1 is MGHDK and CDR2 is SYGVNS in the germline V gene. Trimming took off 9 bases at V and 9 bases at J, with 4 bases between the two ends. The CDR3 loop spans 8 amino acids. Libraries were prepared by immunoSEQ multiplex PCR; TCRdb keeps only in-frame clonotypes and omits some of them. The table shows about 45,000 clones, with around 82% occurring only once. The record originates from a study of T cell responses to AZD1222 COVID-19 vaccine. Regarding the study as a whole: Along spike, vaccine-associated CD4 TCRs were found throughout, with dominance at 160-218 and 743-854.

This receptor was obtained from an adult in good health. The sample here was peripheral blood, taken on day 0 of AZD1222 vaccination. This sequence joins TRBV25-1 and TRBJ2-3; D is unresolved. The CDR3 region has the DNA TGTGCCAGGGGGACGCAGTATTTT. Translated, it gives CARGTQYF.